These 25 T cell receptor beta chains were all obtained from the same sample, sequenced in a study of T cells after yellow fever vaccination. Using its own MiXCR run on the 5' RACE reads, TCRdb lists one record per CDR3 protein. Here the sample spans about 63,000 distinct CDR3 sequences, about 7.8% being singletons. The material sequenced was CD8+ T cells sorted from PBMCs, taken 15 days after the yellow fever booster vaccination. These receptors originate from a man aged 30 to 45 who received the YFV17D yellow fever vaccine.

This clonotype was detected many times. The chain is built from TRBV5-1 and TRBJ2-1; a weak D match, TRBD1 (5 bases). This CDR3 comprises 13 residues. Trimming removed 3 bases at V and 8 bases at J, with 12 bases between. Germline V gives CDR1 SGHRS, CDR2 YFSETQ. As DNA, the CDR3 is TGCGCCAGCAGCTCCCAGGGTGTCGATGAGCAGTTCTTC. It encodes CASSSQGVDEQFF.

This clonotype came up many times. The chain joins TRBV4-1 to TRBJ2-1, with 7 bases identical to TRBD1. Germline CDR1 MGHRA, CDR2 YSYEKL. The CDR3 consists of 16 residues. Trimming cost V 0 bases and J 3 bases; bases outside gene matches: 5. This CDR3 is CASSQEGQAFYNEQFF. The CDR3 DNA is TGCGCCAGCAGCCAAGAAGGACAGGCATTCTACAATGAGCAGTTCTTC.

This clonotype has ten or more counts. The chain uses TRBV24-1 and TRBJ2-1; D is possibly TRBD1 or TRBD2 (5 bases each). CDR3 length: 13 amino acids. Germline V gene sequence: CDR1 KGHDR, CDR2 SFDVKD. The ends were cut back, 0 bases at V and 12 bases at J, with 11 bases in the middle. The CDR3 is CATSDLQGASQFF. The CDR3 region has the DNA TGTGCCACCAGTGATTTGCAGGGAGCTTCGCAGTTCTTC.

This clonotype showed up many times. This chain links TRBV2 with TRBJ2-7, with TRBD1 as a possible D gene (5 bases). Germline-derived CDR1 and CDR2 are SNHLY and FYNNEI. This CDR3 contains 16 residues. Trimming stripped 3 bases from V and 0 bases from J, with 15 bases between. The CDR3 sequence is CASSEGLGLSSYEQYF. The CDR3 DNA reads as TGTGCCAGCAGTGAGGGCTTGGGGCTTTCCTCCTACGAGCAGTACTTC.

The chain couples TRBV4-3 to TRBJ2-3; D gene unclear. Trimming took off 2 bases at V and 4 bases at J, with 10 bases between the two ends. Germline V gives CDR1 LGHNA, CDR2 YSLEER. The CDR3 length is 14 residues. The CDR3 region has the DNA TGCGCCAGCAGCCAACGCCCCTGGGCAGATACGCAGTATTTT. Protein product: CASSQRPWADTQYF.

This clonotype was counted many times. This sequence joins TRBV19 and TRBJ2-3, with D uncertain. The CDR3 is 13 residues long. In germline, CDR1 is LNHDA, CDR2 SQIVND (reference sequence). The ends were cut back, 4 bases at V and 6 bases at J, with 11 bases in the middle. The CDR3 region has the DNA TGTGCCAGTAGTAAACGGGCTTCGGATACGCAGTATTTT. Translation: CASSKRASDTQYF. Full variable domain (outside the CDR3, taken from reference TRBV19 and TRBJ2-3): DGGITQSPKYLFRKEGQNVTLSCEQNLNHDAMYWYRQDPGQGLRLIYYSQIVNDFQKGDIAEGYSVSREKKESFPLTVTSAQKNPTAFYLCASSKRASDTQYFGPGTRLTVL.

This clonotype has a count of ten or more. J is TRBJ2-7 and V is TRBV2; 8 bases match TRBD2. The ends lost 10 bases at V and 2 bases at J; junction bases unmatched: 4. The CDR3 loop spans 12 amino acids. Germline lookup yields CDR1 SNHLY and CDR2 FYNNEI. CDR3 in amino acids: CATRGGPYEQYF. In DNA form, the CDR3 reads TGTGCCACCCGGGGGGGGCCCTACGAGCAGTACTTC.

This clonotype was seen at least ten times. The chain recombines TRBV27 with TRBJ2-7; D not certain. Germline CDR1 MNHEY, CDR2 SMNVEV (reference sequence). The CDR3 is 13 residues long. V was trimmed by 8 bases and J by 6 bases, leaving 17 bases between them. In nucleotides, the CDR3 is TGTGCCAGCCCTCGGGCCCCTCATCGCGAGCAGTACTTC. It is translated as CASPRAPHREQYF.

This clonotype came up many times. The V and J genes are TRBV23-1 and TRBJ2-6; TRBD1 might be the D (5 bases). TRBV23-1 is classed as an ORF, of uncertain function. Between the trimmed V and J ends, which lost 4 bases and 14 bases, there was a span of 18 bases. CDR3 length equals 14 residues. CDR3 in amino acids: CASSPLLDQGLLTF. The CDR3 DNA reads as TGCGCCAGCAGTCCCCTGTTAGACCAGGGCCTCCTGACTTTC.

This clonotype was counted many times. The chain has TRBV29-1 and TRBJ2-5, with D possibly TRBD2 on 5 matching bases. This CDR3 spans 13 amino acids. Germline V gene sequence: CDR1 SQVTM, CDR2 ANQGSEA. Trimming stripped 5 bases from V and 4 bases from J, with 14 bases between. The CDR3 DNA sequence: TGCAGCGTTCGCCTAGCCAGTGCAGAGACCCAGTACTTC. This gives the protein CSVRLASAETQYF.

Ten or more counts support this clonotype. V is TRBV25-1 and J is TRBJ2-3; 9 positions agree with TRBD2. Germline V lookup: CDR1 MGHDK, CDR2 SYGVNS. Trimming cost V 8 bases and J 0 bases; bases outside gene matches: 9. The CDR3 covers 16 residues. The CDR3 sequence is CASSGSGGHSTDTQYF. CDR3 DNA sequence: TGTGCCAGCTCTGGAAGCGGGGGGCATAGCACAGATACGCAGTATTTT.

This clonotype has at least ten counts. V is TRBV29-1 and J is TRBJ2-3, with TRBD2 identical over 8 bases. Germline V gene sequence: CDR1 SQVTM, CDR2 ANQGSEA. This CDR3 has 14 residues. J was trimmed by 5 bases and V by 4 bases; bases with no gene match: 8. CDR3 DNA sequence: TGCAGCGTTGCCCCGAGCGGGAGAGGAGATACGCAGTATTTT. It yields the protein CSVAPSGRGDTQYF.

This clonotype was found many times. The chain has TRBV5-1 and TRBJ2-5; 7 positions match TRBD2. Losses at the gene ends were 4 bases for V and 2 bases for J; bases not matched to a gene: 8. The CDR3 totals 15 residues. Germline V lookup: CDR1 SGHRS, CDR2 YFSETQ. The CDR3 protein is CASSPRPGGQETQYF. In nucleotides, the CDR3 is TGCGCCAGCAGCCCCCGGCCCGGGGGGCAAGAGACCCAGTACTTC.

This clonotype has only a few counts. The genes are TRBV7-2 and TRBJ1-2, with no clear D. CDR1 SGHTA and CDR2 FQGNSA come from the germline V gene. V lost 6 bases, J lost 0 bases, and 11 bases lay in between. The CDR3 totals 14 residues. CDR3 nucleotides: TGTGCCAGCAGGGGCTTAGGCTCTAACTATGGCTACACCTTC. Its translation is CASRGLGSNYGYTF.

This clonotype was seen repeatedly, ten times or more. The rearrangement uses TRBV4-2 and TRBJ2-3; 13 bases line up with TRBD2. Germline loops: CDR1 LGHNA, CDR2 YNFKEQ. This CDR3 has 16 amino acids. Trimming cost V 6 bases and J 2 bases; bases outside gene matches: 5. The CDR3 DNA reads as TGTGCCAGCAGTCGGGGACTAGCGGGGCTCACAGATACGCAGTATTTT. This codes for CASSRGLAGLTDTQYF.

This clonotype came up many times. The rearrangement links TRBV12-3 or TRBV12-4 to TRBJ2-7; the D gene could be TRBD1 or TRBD2 (5 bases each). The CDR3 covers 14 residues. Trimming left V 3 bases short and J 3 bases short, with 12 bases between. The CDR3 region has the DNA TGTGCCAGCAGTTTTTGGGACCGACTCTACGAGCAGTACTTC. Its protein product is CASSFWDRLYEQYF.

At least ten counts were recorded for this clonotype. The genes are TRBV7-9 and TRBJ1-4; TRBD1 is a possible D gene (6 bases). Germline V gene sequence: CDR1 SEHNR, CDR2 FQNEAQ (reference sequence). Trimming stripped 7 bases from V and 8 bases from J, with 17 bases between. This CDR3 has 14 residues. CDR3 sequence (DNA): TGTGCCAGCACCCCTAATTTGACAGGCGAAAAACTGTTTTTT. Its protein is CASTPNLTGEKLFF.

This clonotype was seen many times. The V call is TRBV4-3, the J call TRBJ1-2; the D is unclear. Trimming removed 0 bases from V and 4 bases from J, with 15 bases in between. Germline CDR1 LGHNA, CDR2 YSLEER. The length of the CDR3 is 16 residues. The CDR3 is CASSQDLGGFIYGYTF. The CDR3 nucleotides are TGCGCCAGCAGCCAAGATTTGGGCGGCTTTATCTATGGCTACACCTTC.

This clonotype appeared many times. V is TRBV12-3 or TRBV12-4 and J is TRBJ2-1; D possibly corresponds to TRBD1 (5 bases). With 1 base removed from V and 2 bases from J, the gap between germline ends came to 9 bases. The CDR3 consists of 15 residues. The CDR3 loop reads CASSLGGYPYNEQFF. The CDR3 DNA follows: TGTGCCAGCAGTTTAGGGGGCTATCCCTACAATGAGCAGTTCTTC.

This clonotype was counted ten times or more. The rearrangement links TRBV5-1 to TRBJ2-5; maybe TRBD2 (5 bases). V lost 6 bases to trimming and J lost 2 bases, with 11 bases between them. Germline CDR1 SGHRS, CDR2 YFSETQ. The CDR3 has 13 amino acids. The CDR3 region is CASKEVGQETQYF. Here the CDR3 DNA reads TGCGCCAGCAAGGAGGTGGGGCAAGAGACCCAGTACTTC.

This clonotype was observed many times. This chain uses TRBV6-2 or TRBV6-3 with TRBJ2-3, with no clear D. CDR3 length: 14 amino acids. Trimming removed 1 base at V and 3 bases at J, with 8 bases between. In germline, CDR1 is MNHEY, CDR2 SVGEGT. The DNA of the CDR3 is TGTGCCAGCAGTTACTTTGGCAATACAGATACGCAGTATTTT. Protein product: CASSYFGNTDTQYF.

Many counts were recorded for this clonotype. V gene TRBV11-3 combines with J gene TRBJ2-7; tentatively, D is TRBD1 (5 bases). V gave up 4 bases and J gave up 2 bases, with 9 bases separating them. The CDR3 sequence is 13 residues long. The germline V gene encodes CDR1 SGHNT and CDR2 YENEEA. CDR3 in amino acids: CASSSTDTYEQYF. The CDR3 DNA sequence: TGTGCCAGCAGCTCGACAGACACCTACGAGCAGTACTTC.

This clonotype was observed at least ten times. V gene TRBV7-2 combines with J gene TRBJ2-3; TRBD1 matches 11 bases. The J segment lost 1 base and the V segment lost 1 base, leaving 4 bases of the junction unmatched. This CDR3 contains 17 residues. The germline V gene encodes CDR1 SGHTA and CDR2 FQGNSA. CDR3 nucleotide sequence: TGTGCCAGCAGCTTAGTAGGGACAGGGGGGCGCACAGATACGCAGTATTTT. This gives the protein CASSLVGTGGRTDTQYF.

This clonotype was seen at least ten times. This chain links TRBV6-5 with TRBJ2-7, with D unresolved. Per the germline V gene, CDR1 is MNHEY and CDR2 is SVGAGI. V lost 3 bases to trimming and J lost 0 bases, with 9 bases between them. The CDR3 length is 14 residues. The CDR3 DNA reads TGTGCCAGCAGTTATTATGGCGGCTCCTACGAGCAGTACTTC. As protein: CASSYYGGSYEQYF.

Details on this clonotype: This may come from a read error, since a much larger clone is one base off. This rearrangement joins TRBV4-2 to TRBJ2-7, with 7 positions matching TRBD2. After removal of 3 bases from V and 0 bases from J, the junction contained 5 bases not matched to a gene. The CDR3 runs 15 residues. Germline-derived CDR1 and CDR2 are LGHNA and YNFKEQ. The DNA of the CDR3 is TGTGCCAGCAGCCACGAGGCGGGGGACTCCTACGAGCAGTACTTC. Protein: CASSHEAGDSYEQYF.